What follows are 22 T cell receptor beta chains derived from one specimen sequenced in a study of response to subunit inactivated influenza vaccine. Each CDR3 protein gets one entry after TCRdb re-called the RT-PCR reads with MiXCR. The sample shows around 850,000 distinct CDR3 sequences, around 20% of them seen only once. The sequencing used PBMCs from blood, collected more than 4 days after vaccination. Receptors originate from a man in his fifties who received an inactivated influenza vaccine.

This clonotype appeared a few times. The chain combines TRBV11-2 with TRBJ2-2; possible D gene TRBD2, 5 bases. The length of the CDR3 is 18 residues. Germline CDR1 is SGHAT and CDR2 is FQNNGV. V lost 3 bases to trimming and J lost 6 bases, with 23 bases between them. CDR3: CASSLVWRARRGAGELFF. Written as DNA, the CDR3 is TGTGCCAGCAGCTTGGTATGGCGGGCCCGAAGAGGCGCCGGGGAGCTGTTTTTT.

This clonotype was counted only a few times. The chain employs TRBV9 and TRBJ2-5; 7 positions agree with TRBD2. The junction had 6 bases not matched to a gene; V was cut back by 0 bases and J by 4 bases. CDR1 SGDLS and CDR2 YYNGEE come from the germline V gene. The CDR3 runs 15 residues. The CDR3 reads CASSVVGDYGETQYF. DNA for the CDR3: TGTGCCAGCAGCGTAGTCGGGGACTATGGAGAGACCCAGTACTTC.

This clonotype has more than one count but fewer than ten. The rearrangement links TRBV4-2 to TRBJ2-1; D is uncertain. The V gene lost 2 bases and the J gene lost 3 bases, with 11 bases spanning the gap. The CDR3 covers 15 residues. Germline V gene lookup returns CDR1 LGHNA and CDR2 YNFKEQ. Here the CDR3 reads CASSQSPLGYNEQFF. The CDR3 nucleotides read TGTGCCAGCAGCCAATCTCCCCTCGGCTACAATGAGCAGTTCTTC.

This clonotype was recorded many times. The rearrangement uses TRBV7-2 and TRBJ2-1; D gene uncertain. Looked up from germline, CDR1 is SGHTA and CDR2 is FQGNSA. The CDR3 is 14 residues long. Deletions cut 7 bases from V and 8 bases from J, with 18 bases between. CDR3 in amino acids: CASIKSLSPDEQFF. The CDR3 DNA is TGTGCCAGCATCAAAAGTCTTAGTCCTGATGAGCAGTTCTTC.

This clonotype showed up just once. This sequence joins TRBV6-5 and TRBJ2-2; no firm D call. V lost 0 bases, J lost 2 bases, and 13 bases lay in between. The CDR3 is 17 residues long. Germline lookup yields CDR1 MNHEY and CDR2 SVGAGI. CDR3 in amino acids: CASSYSNVGINTGELFF. The CDR3 DNA reads as TGTGCCAGCAGTTACTCGAACGTGGGAATTAACACCGGGGAGCTGTTTTTT.

This clonotype showed up just a few times. The chain carries TRBV20-1 and TRBJ2-3; 14 nucleotides align to TRBD2. This CDR3 comprises 17 residues. V was pared by 0 bases and J by 8 bases, with 10 bases of the junction left unmatched. CDR1 DFQATT and CDR2 SNEGSKA come from the germline V gene (reference sequence). This CDR3 reads CSARDLTSGRALRTQYF. CDR3 DNA sequence: TGCAGTGCTAGAGATCTGACTAGCGGGAGGGCCCTCCGTACGCAGTATTTT.

In DNA form, the CDR3 reads TGTGCCACCACTCAAAGACAGGGAGCGAGTGTGGATCAGCCCCAGCATTTT. Its protein is CATTQRQGASVDQPQHF. V gene TRBV10-3 combines with J gene TRBJ1-5; TRBD1 matches at 7 bases. This CDR3 has 17 residues. Germline V gene sequence: CDR1 ENHRY, CDR2 SYGVKD. V gave up 10 bases and J gave up 5 bases; unmatched junction bases: 20.

The sample holds a few counts of this clonotype. V usage is TRBV20-1 and J usage is TRBJ2-5; possible D gene TRBD2, 6 bases. CDR3 size: 14 residues. Trimming removed 5 bases at V and 2 bases at J, with 15 bases between. In germline, CDR1 is DFQATT, CDR2 SNEGSKA (reference sequence). CDR3 bases: TGCAGTGCTCGACTCCGGGAGCTTCAAGAGACCCAGTACTTC. This codes for CSARLRELQETQYF.

This clonotype was seen only once. This chain's CDR3 is CSAAGPSSYNEQFF. In DNA form, the CDR3 reads TGCAGTGCGGCAGGACCCAGCTCCTACAATGAGCAGTTCTTC. J is TRBJ2-1 and V is TRBV20-1; the D is unclear. The CDR3 is 14 amino acids. Trimming shortened V by 6 bases and J by 0 bases, and 12 bases separated the two germline ends. Germline-derived CDR1 and CDR2 are DFQATT and SNEGSKA (reference sequence).

This clonotype appeared a few times. The chain combines TRBV12-3 or TRBV12-4 with TRBJ1-1, with D possibly matching TRBD1 (5 bases). The CDR3 has 14 residues. V lost 2 bases, J lost 4 bases, and 11 bases lay in between. CDR3 sequence: CASSLQGGRTEAFF. In DNA form, the CDR3 reads TGTGCCAGCAGTTTACAGGGCGGTCGCACTGAAGCTTTCTTT.

The chain has TRBV12-3 or TRBV12-4 and TRBJ1-3, with D maybe TRBD1 (5 bases). Trimming took off 6 bases at V and 11 bases at J, with 17 bases between the two ends. This CDR3 is built from 13 residues. CDR3 DNA sequence: TGTGCCAGCAGAACCGACAGCCCGACGGCCATATATTTT. This encodes CASRTDSPTAIYF.

This clonotype was seen a few times. A read error may produce the germline difference seen at one junction end. This sequence joins TRBV7-9 and TRBJ1-2; unclear D gene. The CDR3 runs to 12 residues. CDR1 is SEHNR, CDR2 FQNEAQ, per germline (reference sequence). Written as DNA, the CDR3 is TGTGCCAACAGCTTAGCGCTTCATGGCTACACCTTC. This sequence encodes CANSLALHGYTF.

This clonotype was observed a few times. J is TRBJ1-2 and V is TRBV3-1; no definite D call. The germline V gene has CDR1 LGHDT and CDR2 YNNKEL (reference sequence). The V end was cut by 4 bases, the J end by 6 bases, with 9 bases between. The CDR3 has 12 amino acids. CDR3 protein: CASSLGEDGYTF. CDR3 sequence (DNA): TGTGCCAGCAGCCTCGGAGAGGATGGCTACACCTTC.

The chain carries TRBV7-2 and TRBJ2-3; TRBD1 agrees at 10 bases. The trim removed 5 bases at V and 1 base at J, leaving 3 bases unmatched. This CDR3 comprises 15 residues. The germline V gene has CDR1 SGHTA and CDR2 FQGNSA. CDR3 DNA: TGTGCCAGCAGCAATGGACAGGGGGGCACAGATACGCAGTATTTT. Translation: CASSNGQGGTDTQYF.

The CDR3 coding sequence is TGCAGTGCTAGAGACAGGAAACACTATAATTCACCCCTCCACTTT. Its translation: CSARDRKHYNSPLHF. The gene calls are TRBV20-1 and TRBJ1-6; D gene unclear. CDR1 is DFQATT, CDR2 SNEGSKA, per germline (reference sequence). With 0 bases removed from V and 3 bases from J, the gap between germline ends came to 9 bases. The CDR3 is made up of 15 amino acids.

This clonotype was detected only a few times. This rearrangement joins TRBV9 to TRBJ2-1; tentatively, D is TRBD2 (6 bases). V lost 4 bases, J lost 6 bases, and 14 bases lay in between. CDR1 SGDLS and CDR2 YYNGEE come from the germline V gene. This CDR3 contains 14 residues. The CDR3 DNA follows: TGTGCCAGCAGCTCCGGGACTGCCGGCAATGAGCAGTTCTTC. It is translated as CASSSGTAGNEQFF.

V gene TRBV29-1 combines with J gene TRBJ2-7, with 11 bases fitting TRBD1. V was pared by 6 bases and J by 5 bases, with 12 bases of the junction left unmatched. This CDR3 has 15 amino acids. Germline CDR1 and CDR2: SQVTM and ANQGSEA. CDR3 DNA: TGCAGCGTAAGGAAGGGGACAGGGGGTGTCGACGAGCAGTACTTC. Translation: CSVRKGTGGVDEQYF.

A remark on this clonotype: A much bigger clone sits one base away, suggesting this may be a read error. The chain carries TRBV27 and TRBJ2-1; D possibly corresponds to TRBD2 (5 bases). V lost 3 bases, J lost 2 bases, and 5 bases lay in between. The CDR3 is made up of 13 amino acids. The V gene's germline CDR1 is MNHEY and CDR2 SMNVEV (reference sequence). The CDR3 loop reads CASSFGAYNEQFF. The CDR3 coding sequence is TGTGCCAGCAGTTTCGGGGCCTACAATGAGCAGTTCTTC.

This clonotype was picked up one time. The chain employs TRBV4-3 and TRBJ2-1; D is possibly TRBD2 (5 bases). The CDR3 covers 16 residues. The germline V gene encodes CDR1 LGHNA and CDR2 YSLEER. V lost 0 bases, J lost 4 bases, and 13 bases lay in between. The CDR3 region has the DNA TGCGCCAGCAGCCAAGATAGCGTTGGCTTTTACAATGAGCAGTTCTTC. Amino acids: CASSQDSVGFYNEQFF.

This clonotype was counted ten times or more. The chain is built from TRBV10-3 and TRBJ2-3; 8 nucleotides line up with TRBD1. Trimming at V came to 4 bases and at J to 5 bases, leaving 14 bases not matched to a gene. Germline V gene data show CDR1 as ENHRY and CDR2 as SYGVKD. The CDR3 totals 17 residues. CDR3 protein: CAISAPLGQGGLDTQYF. In DNA, the CDR3 is TGTGCCATCAGTGCCCCACTCGGACAGGGAGGTTTAGATACGCAGTATTTT.

This clonotype was counted a few times. This chain joins TRBV7-8 and TRBJ2-5, with no clear D. The length of the CDR3 is 15 residues. From germline, CDR1 is SGHVS and CDR2 FQNEAQ. Deletions cut 0 bases from V and 2 bases from J, with 10 bases between. The CDR3 coding sequence is TGTGCCAGCAGCTTAGCGGTACTACCACAAGAGACCCAGTACTTC. Translating it yields CASSLAVLPQETQYF.

This clonotype occurred many times. The rearrangement joins TRBV29-1 to TRBJ1-5, with 9 positions matching TRBD1. Losses at the gene ends were 4 bases for V and 7 bases for J; bases not matched to a gene: 5. Germline V lookup: CDR1 SQVTM, CDR2 ANQGSEA. The CDR3 length is 13 residues. The CDR3 sequence: CSVGQGEGQPQHF. CDR3 DNA: TGCAGCGTTGGACAGGGGGAGGGCCAGCCCCAGCATTTT. The whole variable domain, remainder taken from reference TRBV29-1 and TRBJ1-5, is SAVISQKPSRDICQRGTSLTIQCQVDSQVTMMFWYRQQPGQSLTLIATANQGSEATYESGFVIDKFPISRPNLTFSTLTVSNMSPEDSSIYLCSVGQGEGQPQHFGDGTRLSIL.